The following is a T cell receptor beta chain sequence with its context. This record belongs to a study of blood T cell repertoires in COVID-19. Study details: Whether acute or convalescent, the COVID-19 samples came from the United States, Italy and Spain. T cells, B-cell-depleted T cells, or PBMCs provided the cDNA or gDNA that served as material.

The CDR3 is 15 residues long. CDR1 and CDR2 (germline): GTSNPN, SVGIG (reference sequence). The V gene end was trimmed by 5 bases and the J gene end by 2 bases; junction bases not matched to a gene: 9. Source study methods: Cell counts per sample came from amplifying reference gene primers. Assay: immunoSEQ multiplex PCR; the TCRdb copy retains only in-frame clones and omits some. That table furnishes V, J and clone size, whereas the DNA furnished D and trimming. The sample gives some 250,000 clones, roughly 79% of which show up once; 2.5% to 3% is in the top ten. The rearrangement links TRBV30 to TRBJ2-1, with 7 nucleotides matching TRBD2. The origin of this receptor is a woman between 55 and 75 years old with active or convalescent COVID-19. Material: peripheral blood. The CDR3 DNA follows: TGTGCCTGGGCCCTGGGGGGGGGTACCTACAATGAGCAGTTCTTC. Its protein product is CAWALGGGTYNEQFF.